This TCR beta chain was captured in a study of T cell changes during pregnancy in multiple sclerosis. V was clipped by 0 bases and J by 3 bases; unmatched bases: 19. The CDR3 runs to 21 residues. Per the germline V gene, CDR1 is MRHNA and CDR2 is SNTAGT. The protocol was immunoSEQ multiplex PCR, while the TCRdb copy is restricted to in-frame clones and leaves out a portion. The sample contains roughly 40,000 clones, 90% of which appear only once. Specimen: CD4+ T cells from peripheral blood mononuclear cells, collected in the third trimester of pregnancy. The chain recombines TRBV6-4 with TRBJ2-3; 9 nucleotides match TRBD2. This TCR was sampled from a female donor with multiple sclerosis, enrolled in a pregnancy study. CDR3 nucleotide sequence: TGTGCCAGCAGTGACTCGATCATATGGCTAGCGGGGACTCTTTGTACAGATACGCAGTATTTT. It translates to CASSDSIIWLAGTLCTDTQYF.